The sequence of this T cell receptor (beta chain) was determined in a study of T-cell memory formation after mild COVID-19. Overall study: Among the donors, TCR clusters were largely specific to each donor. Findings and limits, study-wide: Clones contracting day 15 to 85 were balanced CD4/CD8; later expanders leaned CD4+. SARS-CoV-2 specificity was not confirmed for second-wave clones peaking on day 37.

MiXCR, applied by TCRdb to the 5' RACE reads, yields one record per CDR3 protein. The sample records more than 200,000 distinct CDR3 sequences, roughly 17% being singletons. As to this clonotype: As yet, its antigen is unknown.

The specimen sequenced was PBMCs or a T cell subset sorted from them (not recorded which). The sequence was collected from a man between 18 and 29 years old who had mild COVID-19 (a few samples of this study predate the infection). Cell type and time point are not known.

CDR3 loop: CASSQDREETQYF. The CDR3 region has the DNA TGCGCCAGCAGCCAAGACAGGGAGGAGACCCAGTACTTC. The J gene is TRBJ2-5, the V gene TRBV4-3; either TRBD1 or TRBD2 may fit D (5 bases each). This CDR3 spans 13 amino acids. With 0 bases removed from V and 5 bases from J, the gap between germline ends came to 7 bases. CDR1 LGHNA and CDR2 YSLEER come from the germline V gene.